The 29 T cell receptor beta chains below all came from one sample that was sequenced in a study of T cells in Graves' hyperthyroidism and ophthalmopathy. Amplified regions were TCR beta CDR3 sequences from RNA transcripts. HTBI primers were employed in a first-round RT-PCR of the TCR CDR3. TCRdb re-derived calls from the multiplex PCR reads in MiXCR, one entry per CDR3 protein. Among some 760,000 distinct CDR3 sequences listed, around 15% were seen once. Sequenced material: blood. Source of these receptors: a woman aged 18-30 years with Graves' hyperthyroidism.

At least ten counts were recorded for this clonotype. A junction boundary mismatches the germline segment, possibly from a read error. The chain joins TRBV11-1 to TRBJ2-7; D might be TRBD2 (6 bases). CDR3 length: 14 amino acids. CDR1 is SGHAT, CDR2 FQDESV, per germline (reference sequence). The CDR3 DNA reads TGTGCCAGCAGCCTAGCGCTGACTCCCTACGAGCAGTACTTC. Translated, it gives CASSLALTPYEQYF.

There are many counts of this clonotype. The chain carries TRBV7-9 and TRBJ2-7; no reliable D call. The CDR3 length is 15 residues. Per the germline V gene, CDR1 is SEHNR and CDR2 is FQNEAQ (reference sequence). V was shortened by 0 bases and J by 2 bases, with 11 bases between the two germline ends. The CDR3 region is CASSLAPPATYEQYF. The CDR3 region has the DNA TGTGCCAGCAGCTTAGCGCCTCCAGCTACCTACGAGCAGTACTTC.

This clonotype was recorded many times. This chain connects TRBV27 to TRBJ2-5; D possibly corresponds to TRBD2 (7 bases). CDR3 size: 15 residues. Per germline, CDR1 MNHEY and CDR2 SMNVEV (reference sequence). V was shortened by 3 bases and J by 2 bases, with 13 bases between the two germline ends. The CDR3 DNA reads TGTGCCAGCAGTTTTAGGGGGAGGGGACAAGAGACCCAGTACTTC. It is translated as CASSFRGRGQETQYF.

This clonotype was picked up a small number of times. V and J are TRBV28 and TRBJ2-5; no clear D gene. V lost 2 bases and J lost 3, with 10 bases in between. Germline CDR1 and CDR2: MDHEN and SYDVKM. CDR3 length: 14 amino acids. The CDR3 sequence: CASSLNDVKETQYF. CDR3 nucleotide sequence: TGTGCCAGCAGTTTAAATGATGTGAAAGAGACCCAGTACTTC.

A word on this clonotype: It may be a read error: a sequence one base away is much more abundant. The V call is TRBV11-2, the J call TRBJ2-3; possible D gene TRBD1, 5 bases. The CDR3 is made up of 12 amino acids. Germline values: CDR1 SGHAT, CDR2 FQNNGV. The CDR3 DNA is TGTGCCGGCAGCCCGCAGGGCTATACGCAGTATTTT. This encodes CAGSPQGYTQYF.

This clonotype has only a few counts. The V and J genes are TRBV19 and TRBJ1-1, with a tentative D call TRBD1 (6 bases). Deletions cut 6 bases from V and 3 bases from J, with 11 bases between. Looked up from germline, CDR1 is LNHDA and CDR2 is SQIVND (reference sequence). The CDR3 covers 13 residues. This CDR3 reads CASSPRGYTEAFF. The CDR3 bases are TGTGCCAGTAGCCCCAGGGGCTACACTGAAGCTTTCTTT.

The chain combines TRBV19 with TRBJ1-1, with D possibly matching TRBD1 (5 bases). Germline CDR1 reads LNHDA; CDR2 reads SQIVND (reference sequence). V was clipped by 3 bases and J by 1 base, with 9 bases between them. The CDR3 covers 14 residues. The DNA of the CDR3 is TGTGCCAGTAGTATCGCGGGGGGGAACACTGAAGCTTTCTTT. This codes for CASSIAGGNTEAFF.

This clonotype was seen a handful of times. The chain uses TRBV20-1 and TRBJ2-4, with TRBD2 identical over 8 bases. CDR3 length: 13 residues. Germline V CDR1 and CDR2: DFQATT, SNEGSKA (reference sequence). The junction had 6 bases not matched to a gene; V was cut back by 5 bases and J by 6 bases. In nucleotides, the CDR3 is TGCAGTGCTCCCCGGGGGGGGGTAAACATTCAGTACTTC. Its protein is CSAPRGGVNIQYF.

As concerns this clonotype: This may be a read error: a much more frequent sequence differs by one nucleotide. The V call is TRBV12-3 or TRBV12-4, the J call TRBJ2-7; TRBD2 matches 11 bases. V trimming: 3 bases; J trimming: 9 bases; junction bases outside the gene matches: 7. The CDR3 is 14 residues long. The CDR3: CASSFGSGRVGQYF. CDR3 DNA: TGTGCCAGCAGTTTCGGTAGCGGGAGGGTCGGGCAGTACTTC.

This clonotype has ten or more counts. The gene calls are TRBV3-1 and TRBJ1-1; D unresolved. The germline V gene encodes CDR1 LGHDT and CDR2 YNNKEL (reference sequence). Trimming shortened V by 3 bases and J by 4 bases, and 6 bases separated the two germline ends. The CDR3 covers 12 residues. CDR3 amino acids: CASSQVTTEAFF. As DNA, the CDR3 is TGTGCCAGCAGCCAGGTCACCACTGAAGCTTTCTTT.

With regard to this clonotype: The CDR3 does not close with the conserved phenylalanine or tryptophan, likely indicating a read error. The DNA for the CDR3 is TGTGCCAGCAGTTACTCGAAGCCGAACCTTTATTACACCATATATCTT. As protein: CASSYSKPNLYYTIYL. V gene TRBV6-2 or TRBV6-3 combines with J gene TRBJ1-3; unclear D gene. The CDR3 is made up of 16 amino acids. V was trimmed by 0 bases and J by 8 bases, leaving 17 bases between them. The germline CDR1 and CDR2 sequences are MNHEY and SVGEGT.

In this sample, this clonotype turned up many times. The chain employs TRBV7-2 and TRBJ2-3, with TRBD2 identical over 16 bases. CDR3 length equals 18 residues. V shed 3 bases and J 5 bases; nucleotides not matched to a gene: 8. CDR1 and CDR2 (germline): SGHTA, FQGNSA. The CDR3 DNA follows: TGTGCCAGCAGCTTTAAGGGACTAGCGGGAGGGCCTGGAGATACGCAGTATTTT. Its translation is CASSFKGLAGGPGDTQYF.

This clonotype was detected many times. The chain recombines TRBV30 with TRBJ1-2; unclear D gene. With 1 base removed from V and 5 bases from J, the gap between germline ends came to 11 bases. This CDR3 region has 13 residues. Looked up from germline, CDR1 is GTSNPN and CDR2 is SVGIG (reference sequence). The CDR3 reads CAWSAGVFYGYTF. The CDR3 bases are TGTGCCTGGAGTGCGGGAGTTTTTTATGGCTACACCTTC.

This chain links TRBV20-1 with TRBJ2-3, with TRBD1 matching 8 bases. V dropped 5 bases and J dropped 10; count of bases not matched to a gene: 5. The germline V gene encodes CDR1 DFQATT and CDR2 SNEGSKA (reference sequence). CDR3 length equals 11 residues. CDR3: CSAHRGEAQYF. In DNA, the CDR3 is TGCAGTGCTCACAGGGGGGAGGCGCAGTATTTT.

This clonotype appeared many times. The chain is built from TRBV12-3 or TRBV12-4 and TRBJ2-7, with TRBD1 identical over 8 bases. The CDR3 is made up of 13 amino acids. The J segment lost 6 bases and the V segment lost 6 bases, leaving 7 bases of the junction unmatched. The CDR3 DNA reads TGTGCCAGCAGCCAGGGGGCGAGGTCCGAGCAGTACTTC. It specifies CASSQGARSEQYF.

CDR3 sequence (DNA): TGCAGTGCTAGAGATTGGGGGGAGGGCCGGAATGAGCAGTTCTTC. This gives the protein CSARDWGEGRNEQFF. The chain couples TRBV20-1 to TRBJ2-1; 7 nucleotides line up with TRBD2. Germline V gene sequence: CDR1 DFQATT, CDR2 SNEGSKA (reference sequence). The CDR3 spans 15 residues. J was trimmed by 7 bases and V by 0 bases; bases with no gene match: 9.

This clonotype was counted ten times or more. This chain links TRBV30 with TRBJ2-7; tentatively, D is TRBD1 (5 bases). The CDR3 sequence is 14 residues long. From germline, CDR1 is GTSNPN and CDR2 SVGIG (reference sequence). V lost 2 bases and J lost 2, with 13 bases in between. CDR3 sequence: CAWSWTLITYEQYF. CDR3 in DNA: TGTGCCTGGAGTTGGACACTAATAACCTACGAGCAGTACTTC.

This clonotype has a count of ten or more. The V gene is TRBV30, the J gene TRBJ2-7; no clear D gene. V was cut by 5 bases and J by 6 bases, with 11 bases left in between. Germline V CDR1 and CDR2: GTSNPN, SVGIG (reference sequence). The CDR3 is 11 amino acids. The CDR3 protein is CAWVGSTEQYF. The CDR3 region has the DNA TGTGCCTGGGTTGGGTCGACCGAGCAGTACTTC.

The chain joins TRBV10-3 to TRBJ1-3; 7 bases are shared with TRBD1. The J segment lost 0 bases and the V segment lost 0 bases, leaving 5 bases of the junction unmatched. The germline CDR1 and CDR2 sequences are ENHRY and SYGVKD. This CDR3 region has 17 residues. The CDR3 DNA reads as TGTGCCATCAGTGAGTCGGGACAGTTTCCCTCTGGAAACACCATATATTTT. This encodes CAISESGQFPSGNTIYF.

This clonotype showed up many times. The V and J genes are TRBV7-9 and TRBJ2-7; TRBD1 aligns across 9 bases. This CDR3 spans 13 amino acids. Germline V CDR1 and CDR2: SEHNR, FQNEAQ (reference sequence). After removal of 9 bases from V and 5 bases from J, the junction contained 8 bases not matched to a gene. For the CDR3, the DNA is TGTGCCAGGAAACAGGGGGCGTTCAACGAGCAGTACTTC. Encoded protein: CARKQGAFNEQYF.

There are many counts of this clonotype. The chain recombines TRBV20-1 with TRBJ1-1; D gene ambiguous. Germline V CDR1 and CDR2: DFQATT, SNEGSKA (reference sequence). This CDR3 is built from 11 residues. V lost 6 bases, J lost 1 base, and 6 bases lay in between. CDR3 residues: CSAGRNTEAFF. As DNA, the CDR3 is TGCAGTGCAGGCAGGAACACTGAAGCTTTCTTT.

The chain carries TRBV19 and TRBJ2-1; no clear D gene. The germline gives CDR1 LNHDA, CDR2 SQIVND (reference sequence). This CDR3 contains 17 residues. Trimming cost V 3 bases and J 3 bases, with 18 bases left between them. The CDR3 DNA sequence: TGTGCCAGTAGTATCTGGAAGGTCGGCCCCCGCTACAATGAGCAGTTCTTC. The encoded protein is CASSIWKVGPRYNEQFF.

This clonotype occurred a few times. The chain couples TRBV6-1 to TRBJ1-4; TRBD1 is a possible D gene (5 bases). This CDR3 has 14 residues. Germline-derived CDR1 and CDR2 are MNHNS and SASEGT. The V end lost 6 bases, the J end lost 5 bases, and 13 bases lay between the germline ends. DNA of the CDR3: TGTGCCAGCAGCGGTGGGCAGGGCAATGAAAAACTGTTTTTT. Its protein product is CASSGGQGNEKLFF.

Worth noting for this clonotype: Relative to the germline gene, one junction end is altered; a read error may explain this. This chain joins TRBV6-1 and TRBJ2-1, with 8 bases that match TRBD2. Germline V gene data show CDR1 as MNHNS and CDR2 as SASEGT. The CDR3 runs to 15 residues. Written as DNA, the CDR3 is TGTGCCAGCAACGGGCTAGCGGGTCCCTTCAATGAGCAGCTCTTC. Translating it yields CASNGLAGPFNEQLF.

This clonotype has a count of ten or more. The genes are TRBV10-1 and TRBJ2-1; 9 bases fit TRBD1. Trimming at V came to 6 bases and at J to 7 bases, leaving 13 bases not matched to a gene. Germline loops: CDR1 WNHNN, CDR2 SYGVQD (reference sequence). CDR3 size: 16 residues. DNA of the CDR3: TGCGCCAGCAGCTCCGGGACAGGGATGTCCTCAAATGAGCAGTTCTTC. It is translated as CASSSGTGMSSNEQFF.

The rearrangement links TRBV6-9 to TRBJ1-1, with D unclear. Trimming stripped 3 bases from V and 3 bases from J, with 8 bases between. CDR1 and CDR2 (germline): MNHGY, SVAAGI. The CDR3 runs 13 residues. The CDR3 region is CASSYGFDTEAFF. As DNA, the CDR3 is TGTGCCAGCAGTTACGGGTTTGACACTGAAGCTTTCTTT.

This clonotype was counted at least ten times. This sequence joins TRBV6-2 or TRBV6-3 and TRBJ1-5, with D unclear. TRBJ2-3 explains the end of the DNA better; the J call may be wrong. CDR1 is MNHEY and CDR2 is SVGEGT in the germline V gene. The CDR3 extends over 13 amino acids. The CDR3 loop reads CASKVGYNQPQYF. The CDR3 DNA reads TGTGCCAGCAAGGTGGGATACAATCAGCCCCAGTATTTT.

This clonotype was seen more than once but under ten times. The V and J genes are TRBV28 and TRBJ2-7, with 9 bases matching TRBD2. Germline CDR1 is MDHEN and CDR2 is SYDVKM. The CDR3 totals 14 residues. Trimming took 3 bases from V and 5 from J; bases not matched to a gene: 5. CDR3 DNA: TGTGCCAGCAGTTTTTTAGCGGGAGCAGACGAGCAGTACTTC. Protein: CASSFLAGADEQYF.

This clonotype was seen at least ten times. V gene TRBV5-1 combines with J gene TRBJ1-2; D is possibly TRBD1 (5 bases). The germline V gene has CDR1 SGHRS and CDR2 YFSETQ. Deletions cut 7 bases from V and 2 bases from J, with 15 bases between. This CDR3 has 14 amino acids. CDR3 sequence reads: CASGLDSTNYGYTF. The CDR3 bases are TGCGCCAGCGGTCTTGACAGCACGAACTATGGCTACACCTTC.